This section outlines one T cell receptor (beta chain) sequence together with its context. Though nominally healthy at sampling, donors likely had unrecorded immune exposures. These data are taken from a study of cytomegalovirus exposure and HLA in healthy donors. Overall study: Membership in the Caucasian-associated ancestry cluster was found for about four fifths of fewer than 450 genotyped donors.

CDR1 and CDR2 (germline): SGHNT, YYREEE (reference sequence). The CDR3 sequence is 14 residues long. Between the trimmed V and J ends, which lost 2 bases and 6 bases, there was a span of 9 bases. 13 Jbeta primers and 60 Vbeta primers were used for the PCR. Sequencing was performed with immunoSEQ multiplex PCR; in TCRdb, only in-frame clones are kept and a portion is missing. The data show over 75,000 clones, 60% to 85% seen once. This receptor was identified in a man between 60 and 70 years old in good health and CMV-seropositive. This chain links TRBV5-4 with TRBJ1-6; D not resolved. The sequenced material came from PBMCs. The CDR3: CASSFGHSNSPLHF. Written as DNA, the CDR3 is TGTGCCAGCAGCTTTGGGCACAGTAATTCACCCCTCCACTTT.